This T cell receptor (beta chain) was observed in a study of CD8+CD57+ T cells in acquired aplastic anemia (dated 2018 in TCRdb). Concerning the study at large: On average, sorted CD4+ and CD8+ cells yielded about 3 ug of extracted DNA, with a range of about 0.18 to 27.4 ug. CD8+CD57+ expansion was defined as frequency above the mean frequency observed in healthy subjects.

Genomic DNA was used as template for profiling of TCR beta VDJ combinations and CDR3 sequences. An Illumina HiSeq 2000 was used for TCR repertoire sequencing. The authors' pipeline ran thus. Repertoire assessment relied on Simpson's diversity index, CDR3 size and DJ length profiles, and TRBV/TRBJ rearrangement plots. The most abundant DNA sequence in the deep sequencing data was taken as the immunodominant clone. CDR3 amino acid sequences were checked for sharing across subjects and were also compared against the VDJdb database and published repertoires. TCRdb trimmed the raw reads at Q25, called clones with MiXCR and kept productive beta chains. Duplicate CDR3 protein sequences are folded into a single record with the most common DNA and genes. TCRdb assigned the V and J calls; the authors' analysis was not used. Across this sample there are some 170,000 distinct CDR3 sequences, with nearly 65% seen only once. The ten biggest clones cover approximately 40% of the sample.

The V end loses 6 bases and the J end loses 14 bases, and a stretch of 11 bases separates them. The cysteine opens and the phenylalanine closes a CDR3 of 11 amino acids. The kept DNA is CDR3 alone, 33 bases in frame from the first base. CDR1 SGHTA and CDR2 FQGNSA are derived from the germline V gene. This clonotype was seen a few times. The clone's antigen remains unknown. Base qualities are not at hand, and no much larger clone is one base apart. Patients chosen for sequencing had shown expansion of CD8+CD57+ cells by flow cytometry. Every patient had severe acquired aplastic anemia, diagnosed using the International Study of Aplastic Anemia and Agranulocytosis and Camitta criteria. At the time blood was sampled, none of the patients had received any therapy. TCR repertoires of sorted CD4+ and CD8+ blood T cells from severe aplastic anemia patients and healthy subjects were deep-sequenced in the study. In the USA, patient enrollment took place under clinicaltrials.gov protocols 00001620, 01623167, 00001397, 00071045, 00081523 and 00961064. Ficoll-Paque density gradient centrifugation was used to isolate peripheral blood mononuclear cells. CD4+ and CD8+ T cells were sorted by FACS or magnetic beads before DNA extraction.

Overall study outcomes, separate from this receptor: Roughly 30 CD8+ CDR3 sequences were shared between patients and controls but appeared highly expressed in patients and within their immunodominant clones. No significant difference in CD8+ Simpson's diversity was found between patients and healthy controls (P=0.060).

Input material: sorted CD4+, CD8+, or CD8+CD57+ T cells (not recorded which) from PBMCs. The receptor was derived from a human donor with aplastic anemia. Recombination connected TRBV7-2 to TRBJ1-6, with the D segment identity uncertain. In nucleotides, the sequence is TGTGCCAGCAGTTTTATGACGTCCCTCCACTTT. This translates into CASSFMTSLHF.